This TCR beta chain was sequenced during a study of blood T cell repertoires in COVID-19. For the study at large: From T cells, B-cell-depleted T cells, or PBMCs came the material, which was cDNA or gDNA.

Participant-given clinical history determined each cohort assignment. Two negative PCRs, clearance, or symptom resolution characterized the recovered Cohort 3 donors. This CDR3 region has 15 residues. The germline V gene encodes CDR1 MGHRA and CDR2 YSYEKL. Trimming at V came to 4 bases and at J to 3 bases, leaving 5 bases not matched to a gene. Source study methods: The authors estimated nucleated cell counts from reference gene primer amplification. Sequenced by immunoSEQ multiplex PCR; TCRdb stores in-frame clones only, minus some. The D gene and trimming were derived from the DNA, and the V and J assignments and clone size from that table. The sample consists of about 410,000 clones, about nine tenths of them appearing once. This clone occurred once.

This sequence joins TRBV4-1 and TRBJ1-4, with 7 nucleotides matching TRBD1. Sequencing input: PBMCs or T cells enriched from blood (not recorded which). The sequence came from a young man who had recovered from COVID-19. DNA for the CDR3: TGCGCCAGCAGCCTCCCGACAGGGCCTAATGAAAAACTGTTTTTT. Residues: CASSLPTGPNEKLFF.